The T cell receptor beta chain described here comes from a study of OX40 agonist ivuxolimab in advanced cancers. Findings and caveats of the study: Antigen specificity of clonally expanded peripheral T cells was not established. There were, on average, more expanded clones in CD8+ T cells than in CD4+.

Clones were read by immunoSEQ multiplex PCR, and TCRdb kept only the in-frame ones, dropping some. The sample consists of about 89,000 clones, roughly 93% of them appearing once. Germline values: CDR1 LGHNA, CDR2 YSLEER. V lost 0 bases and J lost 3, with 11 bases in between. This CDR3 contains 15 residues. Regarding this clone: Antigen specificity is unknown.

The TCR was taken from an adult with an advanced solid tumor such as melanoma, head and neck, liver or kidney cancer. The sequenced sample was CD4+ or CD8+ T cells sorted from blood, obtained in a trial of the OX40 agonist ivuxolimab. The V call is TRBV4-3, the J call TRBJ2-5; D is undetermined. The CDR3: CASSQDPRNEETQYF. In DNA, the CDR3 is TGCGCCAGCAGCCAAGATCCCCGGAACGAAGAGACCCAGTACTTC.